This TCR beta chain comes out of a study of shared clonotypes between healthy human individuals. Points from the study as a whole: Some naive CD4 clonotypes, 4.5% to 5.5%, turned up in common across four donors.

Using immunoSEQ multiplex PCR, the repertoire was profiled, and TCRdb retains in-frame clones only, with some absent. The sample carries under 1 million clones, about 92% recorded once. As to this clone: Its antigen is as yet unknown.

In the naive CD8 group, cells lacked CD45RO and were positively selected for CCR7, so terminally differentiated effector memory CD45RA+ cells were left out. Germline V gene lookup returns CDR1 LNHNV and CDR2 YYDKDF (reference sequence). Trimming took 1 base from V and 5 from J, leaving 14 bases between them. This CDR3 region has 15 residues. The V gene is TRBV15, the J gene TRBJ1-1, with D unclear. Sample: naive CD8+ T cells sorted from blood. The clonotype originates from a man between 25 and 39 years old in good health. The CDR3 reads CATSRVPGSGTEAFF. In DNA form, the CDR3 reads TGTGCCACCAGCAGAGTACCGGGGAGCGGTACTGAAGCTTTCTTT.